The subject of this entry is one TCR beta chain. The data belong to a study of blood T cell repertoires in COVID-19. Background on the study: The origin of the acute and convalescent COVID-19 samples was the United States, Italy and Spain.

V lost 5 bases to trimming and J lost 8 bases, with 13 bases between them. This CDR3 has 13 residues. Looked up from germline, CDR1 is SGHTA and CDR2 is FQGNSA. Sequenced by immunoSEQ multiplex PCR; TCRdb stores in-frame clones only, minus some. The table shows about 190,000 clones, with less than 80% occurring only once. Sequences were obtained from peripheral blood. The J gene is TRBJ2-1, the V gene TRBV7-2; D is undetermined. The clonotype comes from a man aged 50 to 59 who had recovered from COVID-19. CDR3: CASSTWSSDEQFF. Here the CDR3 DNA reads TGTGCCAGCAGCACATGGTCGAGCGATGAGCAGTTCTTC.